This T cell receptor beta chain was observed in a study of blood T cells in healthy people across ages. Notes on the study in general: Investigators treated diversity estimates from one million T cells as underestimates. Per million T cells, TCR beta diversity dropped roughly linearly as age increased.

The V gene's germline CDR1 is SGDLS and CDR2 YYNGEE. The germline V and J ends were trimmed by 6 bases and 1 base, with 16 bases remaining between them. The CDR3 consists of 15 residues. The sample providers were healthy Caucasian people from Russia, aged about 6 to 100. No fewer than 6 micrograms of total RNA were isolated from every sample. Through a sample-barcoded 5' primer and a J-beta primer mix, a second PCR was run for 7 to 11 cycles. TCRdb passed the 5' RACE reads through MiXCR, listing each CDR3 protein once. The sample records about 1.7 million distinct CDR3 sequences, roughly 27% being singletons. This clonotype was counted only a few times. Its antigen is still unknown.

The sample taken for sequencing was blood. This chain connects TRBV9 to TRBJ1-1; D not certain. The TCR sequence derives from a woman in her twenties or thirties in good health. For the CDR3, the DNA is TGTGCCAGCAACGCCTTGGGGTATAGGAACACTGAAGCTTTCTTT. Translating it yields CASNALGYRNTEAFF.